This T cell receptor (beta chain) was found in a study of shared clonotypes between healthy human individuals. Trimming left V 2 bases short and J 0 bases short, with 11 bases between. Germline loops: CDR1 PRHDT, CDR2 FYEKMQ (reference sequence). This CDR3 has 16 residues. The repertoire was sequenced with immunoSEQ multiplex PCR; TCRdb's copy has only in-frame clones and lacks some. The sample carries around 79,000 clones, about 64% recorded once. This rearrangement joins TRBV13 to TRBJ2-1; tentative D call: TRBD2 (5 bases). Material: memory CD8+ T cells sorted from blood. The subset was: CD45RO+ cells pooled with CCR7-negative TemRA cells. This TCR was recovered from a man between 25 and 39 years old in good health. The CDR3 protein is CASSLRGLGSYNEQFF. CDR3 DNA sequence: TGTGCCAGCAGCTTACGCGGGTTAGGCTCCTACAATGAGCAGTTCTTC.